The 6 T cell receptor beta chains listed next were all sequenced from one sample in a study of blood T cell repertoires in COVID-19. TCRdb's copy holds only in-frame clones and misses some; the assay was immunoSEQ multiplex PCR. The table records about 100,000 clones, over 80% of them present only once. What was sequenced was peripheral blood. All receptors come from a man in his fifties with active COVID-19.

The sample holds a few counts of this clone. The CDR3 here is CASSEGQGDLETQYF. The CDR3 nucleotides are TGTGCCAGCAGTGAAGGACAGGGGGACTTAGAGACCCAGTACTTC. The chain is built from TRBV6-4 and TRBJ2-5; 10 bases map to TRBD1. Trimming took 3 bases from V and 4 from J; bases not matched to a gene: 5. Germline CDR1 is MRHNA and CDR2 is SNTAGT. The CDR3 is 15 amino acids.

J is TRBJ2-3 and V is TRBV29-1; 8 positions agree with TRBD2. This CDR3 contains 15 residues. Per germline, CDR1 SQVTM and CDR2 ANQGSEA. Germline trimming cut 6 bases from V and 0 bases from J; bases unmatched to any gene: 8. The CDR3 spells CSVGALAESTDTQYF. CDR3 nucleotides: TGCAGCGTGGGGGCACTAGCGGAAAGCACAGATACGCAGTATTTT.

CDR3 in DNA: TGTGCCAGCAGTGGCCCGACGTCGATGGGGGGGAGATGGACTGAAGCTTTCTTT. Translated: CASSGPTSMGGRWTEAFF. This chain uses TRBV25-1 with TRBJ1-1; TRBD1 is a possible D gene (5 bases). Looked up from germline, CDR1 is MGHDK and CDR2 is SYGVNS. The CDR3 totals 18 residues. Trimming shortened V by 4 bases and J by 5 bases, and 26 bases separated the two germline ends.

The chain links TRBV19 to TRBJ1-2; D remains ambiguous. CDR3 length: 14 amino acids. V lost 7 bases to trimming and J lost 5 bases, with 17 bases between them. Per the germline V gene, CDR1 is LNHDA and CDR2 is SQIVND (reference sequence). The CDR3, as DNA: TGTGCCAGTACCGAACGGAGGGATGGGTATGGCTACACCTTC. As protein: CASTERRDGYGYTF.

V and J are TRBV28 and TRBJ1-5, with 8 positions matching TRBD1. With V trimmed by 8 bases and J by 5 bases, 8 bases remained unmatched. Germline loops: CDR1 MDHEN, CDR2 SYDVKM. This CDR3 comprises 14 residues. CDR3: CASGGQGAYQPQHF. CDR3 nucleotides: TGTGCCAGCGGAGGTCAGGGGGCATATCAGCCCCAGCATTTT.

The chain recombines TRBV5-6 with TRBJ1-4, with D unresolved. The germline V gene has CDR1 SGHDT and CDR2 YYEEEE. The CDR3 is 16 residues long. The germline V and J ends were trimmed by 1 base and 0 bases, with 10 bases remaining between them. Here the CDR3 DNA reads TGTGCCAGCAGCTTGTTCCCCGTAACAACTAATGAAAAACTGTTTTTT. Encoded protein: CASSLFPVTTNEKLFF.